This passage covers 9 T cell receptor beta chains from one sample sequenced in a study of blood T cell repertoires in COVID-19. TCRdb's copy holds only in-frame clones and misses some; the assay was immunoSEQ multiplex PCR. The data show fewer than 200,000 clones, with about 85% seen just once and about 1.2% held by the top ten. Material: peripheral blood. The receptors derive from a man aged 60-69 years who had recovered from COVID-19.

This clone came up once. This chain connects TRBV19 to TRBJ2-7, with D perhaps matching TRBD2 (6 bases). The CDR3 is made up of 14 amino acids. Germline V lookup: CDR1 LNHDA, CDR2 SQIVND (reference sequence). Trimming took 7 bases from V and 2 from J, leaving 15 bases between them. CDR3 loop: CASTRKEGTYEQYF. CDR3 coding DNA: TGTGCCAGTACCAGAAAGGAGGGCACCTACGAGCAGTACTTC.

This clone was detected once. The rearrangement uses TRBV7-8 and TRBJ2-5; TRBD2 aligns across 8 bases. The CDR3 spans 16 residues. From germline, CDR1 is SGHVS and CDR2 FQNEAQ. Trimming cost V 1 base and J 2 bases; bases outside gene matches: 6. The CDR3 region is CASSLVPAGEQETQYF. The CDR3, as DNA: TGTGCCAGCAGCTTAGTGCCAGCGGGGGAACAAGAGACCCAGTACTTC.

The chain combines TRBV5-1 with TRBJ2-5, with TRBD2 matching over 11 bases. V was pared by 2 bases and J by 5 bases, with 5 bases of the junction left unmatched. This CDR3 contains 15 residues. CDR1 SGHRS and CDR2 YFSETQ come from the germline V gene. The CDR3 reads CASSFSGGAEETQYF. The DNA of the CDR3 is TGCGCCAGCAGCTTTAGCGGGGGGGCCGAGGAGACCCAGTACTTC.

V is TRBV6-5 and J is TRBJ2-7, with 7 bases matching TRBD1. V shed 8 bases, J shed 1 base, and the junction held 5 bases outside the gene matches. Germline V gives CDR1 MNHEY, CDR2 SVGAGI. This CDR3 spans 13 amino acids. The CDR3: CASVRTGSYEQYF. The CDR3 nucleotides read TGTGCCAGCGTTAGGACAGGTTCCTACGAGCAGTACTTC.

The chain carries TRBV12-3 or TRBV12-4 and TRBJ2-3, with unresolved D. This CDR3 has 11 residues. The V end was cut by 6 bases, the J end by 6 bases, with 7 bases between. The chain's CDR3 is CASRLSDTQYF. The CDR3 DNA follows: TGTGCCAGCAGGCTAAGTGATACGCAGTATTTT.

The gene calls are TRBV4-3 and TRBJ1-2; a weak D match, TRBD1 (6 bases). Germline V gene data show CDR1 as LGHNA and CDR2 as YSLEER. V was clipped by 0 bases and J by 4 bases, with 12 bases between them. CDR3 length: 15 residues. CDR3 sequence: CASSQDPGQPYGYTF. The DNA for the CDR3 is TGCGCCAGCAGCCAAGATCCCGGACAGCCCTATGGCTACACCTTC.

This chain joins TRBV18 and TRBJ1-1; D not resolved. CDR3 length: 13 residues. The germline V and J ends were trimmed by 3 bases and 1 base, with 6 bases remaining between them. Per the germline V gene, CDR1 is KGHSH and CDR2 is LQKENI. As DNA, the CDR3 is TGTGCCAGCTCACCGGCGGCGAACACTGAAGCTTTCTTT. Its translation is CASSPAANTEAFF.

The chain employs TRBV3-1 (or the pseudogene TRBV3-2) and TRBJ1-6, with 7 bases aligning to TRBD1. Germline CDR1 is LGHDT and CDR2 is YNNKEL (reference sequence). The V gene end was trimmed by 3 bases and the J gene end by 4 bases; junction bases not matched to a gene: 3. The CDR3 has 15 amino acids. Here the CDR3 reads CASSQGTAYNSPLHF. The DNA for the CDR3 is TGTGCCAGCAGCCAGGGGACAGCTTATAATTCACCCCTCCACTTT.

For this clone: Other DNA sequences in this sample translate to the same CDR3. CDR3 amino acids: CASSPPGQGNSPLHF. CDR3 in DNA: TGTGCCAGCAGTCCTCCCGGACAGGGGAATTCACCCCTCCACTTT. The chain links TRBV27 to TRBJ1-6; the match to TRBD1 covers 9 bases. Trimming at V came to 5 bases and at J to 7 bases, leaving 6 bases not matched to a gene. Germline V gene lookup returns CDR1 MNHEY and CDR2 SMNVEV (reference sequence). This CDR3 is 15 amino acids long.